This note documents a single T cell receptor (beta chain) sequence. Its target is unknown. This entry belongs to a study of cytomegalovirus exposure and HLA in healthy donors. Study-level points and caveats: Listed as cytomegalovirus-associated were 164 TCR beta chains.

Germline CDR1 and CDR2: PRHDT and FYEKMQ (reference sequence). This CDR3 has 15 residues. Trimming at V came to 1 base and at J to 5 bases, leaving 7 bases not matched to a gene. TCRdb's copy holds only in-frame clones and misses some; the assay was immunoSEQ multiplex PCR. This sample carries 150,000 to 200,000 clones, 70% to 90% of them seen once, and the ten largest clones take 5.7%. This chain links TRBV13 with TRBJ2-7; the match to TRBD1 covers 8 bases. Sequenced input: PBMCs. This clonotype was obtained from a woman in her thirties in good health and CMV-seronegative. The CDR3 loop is CASSLDMDRVDEQYF. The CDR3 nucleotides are TGTGCCAGCAGCTTAGACATGGACAGGGTCGACGAGCAGTACTTC.